A single sample is the source of the 18 T cell receptor beta chains below, sequenced in a study of blood T cell repertoires in COVID-19 (dated by TCRdb to about 2020). Library preparation used the immunoSEQ multiplex PCR assay. TCRdb mirrors the immuneACCESS table, restricted to in-frame sequences. Some clones are absent from its copies; in checked studies, under half trace to an unresolved V gene, and the reason for the others is unknown. Present in this sample are roughly 370,000 clones, 87% of which were seen just once. The top ten constitute roughly 10% of the sample. The sequenced sample consisted of PBMCs or T cells enriched from blood (not recorded which). These receptor sequences come from a woman in her 50s who had recovered from COVID-19.

The genes are TRBV28 and TRBJ1-3, with D unresolved. The CDR3 covers 10 residues. V was trimmed by 8 bases and J by 4 bases, leaving 3 bases between them. The V gene's germline CDR1 is MDHEN and CDR2 SYDVKM. CDR3 sequence reads: CASLGNTIYF. Written as DNA, the CDR3 is TGTGCCAGCTTAGGAAACACCATATATTTT. Supplemented by reference TRBV28 and TRBJ1-3, the full variable domain reads DVKVTQSSRYLVKRTGEKVFLECVQDMDHENMFWYRQDPGLGLRLIYFSYDVKMKEKGDIPEGYSVSREKKERFSLILESASTNQTSMYLCASLGNTIYFGEGSWLTVV.

For this clone: The same CDR3 arises from other DNA sequences in this sample as well. The J gene is TRBJ1-2, the V gene TRBV6-5, with 8 nucleotides matching TRBD1. Germline CDR1 MNHEY, CDR2 SVGAGI. CDR3 length equals 13 residues. V shed 6 bases, J shed 8 bases, and the junction held 8 bases outside the gene matches. The CDR3 nucleotides read TGTGCCAGCAGCCGGACAGGGAGAGGGGGCTACACCTTC. Protein product: CASSRTGRGGYTF.

This clone showed up just once. This CDR3 reads CASSVRLAGNIQYF. The CDR3 nucleotides read TGCGCCAGCAGCGTGAGACTAGCGGGGAACATTCAGTACTTC. J is TRBJ2-4 and V is TRBV5-1; 11 bases fit TRBD2. CDR3 length equals 14 residues. Germline CDR1 is SGHRS and CDR2 is YFSETQ. V lost 4 bases to trimming and J lost 7 bases; unmatched junction nucleotides: 4.

This chain connects TRBV6-5 to TRBJ2-7; 7 positions match TRBD1. The CDR3 is 14 amino acids. The germline CDR1 and CDR2 sequences are MNHEY and SVGAGI. After removal of 6 bases from V and 1 base from J, the junction contained 6 bases not matched to a gene. The CDR3, as DNA: TGTGCCAGCAGCCAAACAGGGGCGTCCTACGAGCAGTACTTC. Its protein is CASSQTGASYEQYF.

This clone was recorded many times. The same CDR3 also results from other DNA sequences found in this sample. The chain recombines TRBV19 with TRBJ1-5; D ambiguous. Germline values: CDR1 LNHDA, CDR2 SQIVND (reference sequence). The V end was cut by 7 bases, the J end by 1 base, with 8 bases between. The CDR3 totals 13 residues. This chain's CDR3 is CASTPGSNQPQHF. CDR3 in DNA: TGTGCCAGTACCCCGGGGAGCAATCAGCCCCAGCATTTT.

The gene calls are TRBV3-1 (or the pseudogene TRBV3-2) and TRBJ2-2, with D maybe TRBD2 (5 bases). The germline gives CDR1 LGHDT, CDR2 YNNKEL (reference sequence). The CDR3 loop spans 18 amino acids. V was clipped by 0 bases and J by 2 bases, with 16 bases between them. This CDR3 is CASSQDAVARVNTGELFF. Here the CDR3 DNA reads TGTGCCAGCAGCCAAGACGCTGTAGCGAGGGTCAACACCGGGGAGCTGTTTTTT.

The chain carries TRBV29-1 and TRBJ1-2, with 8 bases matching TRBD1. Losses at the gene ends were 4 bases for V and 4 bases for J; bases not matched to a gene: 5. This CDR3 has 13 residues. CDR1 is SQVTM and CDR2 is ANQGSEA in the germline V gene. CDR3 in DNA: TGCAGCGTTGCAAGTGGACAGGGCTATGGCTACACCTTC. Translation gives CSVASGQGYGYTF.

The chain couples TRBV29-1 to TRBJ2-1; no reliable D call. CDR3 length: 12 residues. Germline V gene sequence: CDR1 SQVTM, CDR2 ANQGSEA. V lost 3 bases to trimming and J lost 6 bases, with 9 bases between them. The CDR3 protein is CSVEYQVNEQFF. The CDR3 DNA reads as TGCAGCGTTGAGTACCAGGTCAATGAGCAGTTCTTC.

The chain uses TRBV30 and TRBJ1-5; 7 bases agree with TRBD1. CDR1 and CDR2 (germline): GTSNPN, SVGIG (reference sequence). The CDR3 sequence is 16 residues long. Trimming removed 5 bases from V and 3 bases from J; junction bases left unmatched: 13. The chain's CDR3 is CAWEPGQRFLNQPQHF. The DNA of the CDR3 is TGTGCCTGGGAACCGGGACAGAGGTTCCTCAATCAGCCCCAGCATTTT.

The rearrangement links TRBV27 to TRBJ2-2; 8 bases agree with TRBD1. Unmatched junction bases numbered 11, after V lost 10 bases and J lost 4 bases. This CDR3 comprises 15 residues. CDR1 and CDR2 from the germline V gene are MNHEY and SMNVEV (reference sequence). CDR3 amino acids: CATHRGEGRTGELFF. CDR3 bases: TGTGCCACCCACAGGGGGGAAGGACGCACCGGGGAGCTGTTTTTT.

V and J are TRBV11-1 and TRBJ2-2, with unresolved D. The CDR3 totals 14 residues. The V end lost 1 base, the J end lost 7 bases, and 10 bases lay between the germline ends. Germline lookup yields CDR1 SGHAT and CDR2 FQDESV (reference sequence). CDR3 bases: TGTGCCAGCAGCTTAGTGCGGTTTGGCGGGGAGCTGTTTTTT. It specifies CASSLVRFGGELFF.

CDR3 protein: CSADDGGSYEQYF. DNA for the CDR3: TGCAGCGCCGACGACGGAGGGTCCTACGAGCAGTACTTC. V usage is TRBV29-1 and J usage is TRBJ2-7, with D perhaps matching TRBD2 (6 bases). The CDR3 length is 13 residues. The germline CDR1 and CDR2 sequences are SQVTM and ANQGSEA. The V gene lost 7 bases and the J gene lost 1 base, with 14 bases spanning the gap.

A few counts support this clone. The chain links TRBV7-2 to TRBJ1-5, with D unclear. This CDR3 region has 14 residues. Trimming left V 3 bases short and J 4 bases short, with 10 bases between. The germline V gene has CDR1 SGHTA and CDR2 FQGNSA. This CDR3 is CASSFLGMNQPQHF. The CDR3 nucleotides read TGTGCCAGCAGCTTTTTGGGCATGAATCAGCCCCAGCATTTT.

The chain links TRBV18 to TRBJ1-1, with D possibly matching TRBD1 (6 bases). Germline-derived CDR1 and CDR2 are KGHSH and LQKENI. The ends were cut back, 3 bases at V and 3 bases at J, with 14 bases in the middle. CDR3 length: 15 amino acids. The CDR3 sequence is CASSPVAGADTEAFF. The CDR3 region has the DNA TGTGCCAGCTCACCCGTGGCGGGGGCCGACACTGAAGCTTTCTTT.

V and J are TRBV27 and TRBJ2-1; TRBD2 might be the D (5 bases). Deletions cut 3 bases from V and 0 bases from J, with 6 bases between. CDR1 is MNHEY and CDR2 is SMNVEV in the germline V gene (reference sequence). CDR3 length equals 14 residues. As DNA, the CDR3 is TGTGCCAGCAGTTTCGCGGGCTCCTACAATGAGCAGTTCTTC. This codes for CASSFAGSYNEQFF.

The genes are TRBV3-1 (or the pseudogene TRBV3-2) and TRBJ2-5; maybe TRBD2 (7 bases). Germline V gene sequence: CDR1 LGHDT, CDR2 YNNKEL (reference sequence). The CDR3 runs 18 residues. Between the trimmed V and J ends, which lost 4 bases and 4 bases, there was a span of 25 bases. The CDR3 spells CASSPGRRGGLLLETQYF. CDR3 DNA: TGTGCCAGCAGCCCGGGTAGGAGGGGGGGCCTTCTTCTAGAGACCCAGTACTTC.

The rearrangement uses TRBV7-9 and TRBJ1-1; the D is unclear. This CDR3 is 13 amino acids long. Germline V gives CDR1 SEHNR, CDR2 FQNEAQ (reference sequence). Deletions cut 5 bases from V and 3 bases from J, with 10 bases between. The CDR3: CASSTQRDTEAFF. The CDR3 DNA reads TGTGCCAGCAGCACTCAACGGGACACTGAAGCTTTCTTT.

This clone was seen only a few times. This chain links TRBV4-2 with TRBJ2-7; TRBD1 aligns across 7 bases. The CDR3 spans 15 residues. Germline CDR1 is LGHNA and CDR2 is YNFKEQ. Trimming took 4 bases from V and 0 from J; bases not matched to a gene: 6. DNA of the CDR3: TGTGCCAGCAGCCGCGATACAGGGGTCTCCTACGAGCAGTACTTC. Amino acids: CASSRDTGVSYEQYF.